The 19 T cell receptor beta chains below come from one sample, sequenced in a study of blood T cell repertoires in COVID-19. TCRdb's copy holds only in-frame clones and misses some; the assay was immunoSEQ multiplex PCR. The sample has over 350,000 clones; around 89% are singletons. Sequencing was carried out using peripheral blood. These receptors originate from a woman between 25 and 40 years old with acute or convalescent COVID-19.

The chain uses TRBV6-1 and TRBJ1-1; D ambiguous. The CDR3 contains 16 residues. Between the trimmed V and J ends, which lost 2 bases and 3 bases, there was a span of 16 bases. Germline V CDR1 and CDR2: MNHNS, SASEGT. DNA for the CDR3: TGTGCCAGCAGTGAATATCGTGCAGGATTTGACACTGAAGCTTTCTTT. Translated, it gives CASSEYRAGFDTEAFF.

This chain joins TRBV11-2 and TRBJ1-6; D is unclear. Trimming removed 5 bases at V and 9 bases at J, with 17 bases between. The CDR3 consists of 15 residues. Germline CDR1 is SGHAT and CDR2 is FQNNGV. The CDR3 loop is CASSTIIGLGSPLHF. CDR3 nucleotides: TGTGCCAGCAGCACAATAATCGGGTTAGGTTCACCCCTCCACTTT.

This clone has a single count. The chain is built from TRBV3-1 (or the pseudogene TRBV3-2) and TRBJ2-2; 9 bases are shared with TRBD2. The J segment lost 4 bases and the V segment lost 1 base, leaving 4 bases of the junction unmatched. Germline CDR1 reads LGHDT; CDR2 reads YNNKEL (reference sequence). This CDR3 has 16 amino acids. CDR3 nucleotide sequence: TGTGCCAGCAGCCAAGGGCTAGCGGGGACCACCGGGGAGCTGTTTTTT. Its translation: CASSQGLAGTTGELFF.

This rearrangement joins TRBV15 to TRBJ2-7, with D perhaps matching TRBD1 or TRBD2 (6 bases each). V lost 5 bases, J lost 6 bases, and 17 bases lay in between. The CDR3 is made up of 14 amino acids. Germline V lookup: CDR1 LNHNV, CDR2 YYDKDF (reference sequence). CDR3 in amino acids: CATSGGDTQTEQYF. As DNA, the CDR3 is TGTGCCACCAGCGGAGGGGACACACAGACCGAGCAGTACTTC.

The genes are TRBV6-5 and TRBJ2-5; tentative D call: TRBD2 (6 bases). The germline gives CDR1 MNHEY, CDR2 SVGAGI. V dropped 0 bases and J dropped 1 base, with 6 bases sitting between them. This CDR3 region has 14 residues. The CDR3 DNA reads as TGTGCCAGCAGTTACTCGGGAGGCCAAGAGACCCAGTACTTC. It codes for CASSYSGGQETQYF.

V usage is TRBV30 and J usage is TRBJ2-7; tentatively, D is TRBD1 or TRBD2 (8 bases each). V was trimmed by 8 bases and J by 1 base, leaving 18 bases between them. CDR3 length: 14 residues. CDR1 and CDR2 from the germline V gene are GTSNPN and SVGIG (reference sequence). The CDR3 loop is CARGGTGGSYEQYF. Here the CDR3 DNA reads TGTGCCCGGGGGGGGACAGGCGGATCCTACGAGCAGTACTTC.

V usage is TRBV4-1 and J usage is TRBJ1-1, with D possibly matching TRBD1 (6 bases). The germline V gene has CDR1 MGHRA and CDR2 YSYEKL. This CDR3 spans 13 amino acids. Trimming pared 3 bases from V and 8 bases from J, leaving 13 bases between. CDR3 DNA: TGCGCCAGCAGCCAGGCGGGGGGGCAAGAAGCTTTCTTT. This encodes CASSQAGGQEAFF.

This chain links TRBV27 with TRBJ1-2; no clear D. Germline-derived CDR1 and CDR2 are MNHEY and SMNVEV (reference sequence). This CDR3 spans 14 amino acids. The V end was cut by 5 bases, the J end by 0 bases, with 10 bases between. CDR3 coding DNA: TGTGCCAGCAGTCCCTATTCCGCTAACTATGGCTACACCTTC. This codes for CASSPYSANYGYTF.

This chain uses TRBV7-2 with TRBJ2-5, with 8 bases aligning to TRBD2. Trimming took 5 bases from V and 2 from J; bases not matched to a gene: 7. Germline assignment: CDR1 SGHTA and CDR2 FQGNSA. This CDR3 has 15 residues. The chain's CDR3 is CASSRRAGVQETQYF. In nucleotides, the CDR3 is TGTGCCAGCAGCCGTAGAGCGGGGGTACAAGAGACCCAGTACTTC.

The V call is TRBV7-9, the J call TRBJ2-2; 11 bases map to TRBD1. J gave up 6 bases and V 1 base, and 7 bases lay outside the gene matches. The CDR3 is 17 residues long. Germline-derived CDR1 and CDR2 are SEHNR and FQNEAQ (reference sequence). The CDR3 sequence: CASSLDPVGQGAGELFF. The CDR3 coding sequence is TGTGCCAGCAGCTTAGATCCGGTGGGACAGGGGGCCGGGGAGCTGTTTTTT.

V usage is TRBV3-1 (or the pseudogene TRBV3-2) and J usage is TRBJ2-2, with D perhaps TRBD1 (6 bases). CDR1 is LGHDT and CDR2 is YNNKEL in the germline V gene (reference sequence). The CDR3 has 17 residues. The V and J ends lost 0 bases and 4 bases respectively, with 15 bases between them. CDR3 bases: TGTGCCAGCAGCCAAGATAGACCAGGGGCGGCCACCGGGGAGCTGTTTTTT. Translation: CASSQDRPGAATGELFF.

The chain carries TRBV27 and TRBJ2-2; 10 nucleotides agree with TRBD2. The CDR3 totals 18 residues. With V trimmed by 0 bases and J by 5 bases, 9 bases remained unmatched. The germline V gene encodes CDR1 MNHEY and CDR2 SMNVEV (reference sequence). The CDR3 is CASSLSIVLAGLTGELFF. In DNA form, the CDR3 reads TGTGCCAGCAGTTTATCTATCGTACTAGCGGGGCTAACCGGGGAGCTGTTTTTT.

This chain uses TRBV30 with TRBJ2-5, with D unresolved. The V gene's germline CDR1 is GTSNPN and CDR2 SVGIG (reference sequence). Trimming cost V 3 bases and J 1 base, with 9 bases left between them. CDR3 length: 13 amino acids. CDR3 sequence: CAWRRQAQETQYF. In DNA form, the CDR3 reads TGTGCCTGGAGACGGCAGGCCCAAGAGACCCAGTACTTC.

This clone was seen once. This chain connects TRBV7-6 to TRBJ2-1; TRBD1 matches at 7 bases. This CDR3 comprises 15 residues. Per the germline V gene, CDR1 is SGHVS and CDR2 is FNYEAQ. Trimming removed 5 bases from V and 2 bases from J; junction bases left unmatched: 6. The CDR3 nucleotides read TGTGCCAGCAGCATACGACAGGGTCCCTACAATGAGCAGTTCTTC. Its protein product is CASSIRQGPYNEQFF.

This chain links TRBV3-1 (or the pseudogene TRBV3-2) with TRBJ2-7; 7 positions agree with TRBD2. Losses at the gene ends were 4 bases for V and 3 bases for J; bases not matched to a gene: 15. The germline V gene encodes CDR1 LGHDT and CDR2 YNNKEL (reference sequence). CDR3 size: 17 residues. DNA of the CDR3: TGTGCCAGCAGCCCCTTCCCCCGTGGGAGGGCAGACTACGAGCAGTACTTC. As protein: CASSPFPRGRADYEQYF.

About this clone: This CDR3 is also generated by other DNA sequences in the sample. The chain couples TRBV6-5 to TRBJ1-1; unclear D gene. CDR1 MNHEY and CDR2 SVGAGI come from the germline V gene. The V and J ends lost 6 bases and 4 bases respectively, with 12 bases between them. The CDR3 runs to 13 residues. CDR3 sequence: CASRRGSGTEAFF. The CDR3 nucleotides are TGTGCCAGCAGGAGAGGCTCCGGCACTGAAGCTTTCTTT.

The CDR3 loop is CASSVLRGGLNEQFF. CDR3 in DNA: TGTGCCAGCAGCGTTCTACGGGGGGGTCTTAATGAGCAGTTCTTC. V is TRBV9 and J is TRBJ2-1; TRBD2 matches 8 bases. Germline CDR1 and CDR2: SGDLS and YYNGEE. The CDR3 sequence is 15 residues long. V was clipped by 2 bases and J by 7 bases; unmatched bases: 8.

CDR3 DNA: TGCGCCAGCAGACGACATGCCCCGTCCCCCCCAGAAGAGCAGTTCTTC. Amino acids: CASRRHAPSPPEEQFF. This chain connects TRBV4-1 to TRBJ2-1; no firm D call. The CDR3 spans 16 residues. Germline V CDR1 and CDR2: MGHRA, YSYEKL. The V gene lost 6 bases and the J gene lost 10 bases, with 25 bases spanning the gap.

The chain links TRBV20-1 to TRBJ2-5; TRBD2 matches 7 bases. The length of the CDR3 is 11 residues. V lost 6 bases and J lost 3; bases outside the gene matches: 1. CDR1 is DFQATT, CDR2 SNEGSKA, per germline (reference sequence). The CDR3 spells CSATSEETQYF. The DNA for the CDR3 is TGCAGTGCAACTAGCGAAGAGACCCAGTACTTC.